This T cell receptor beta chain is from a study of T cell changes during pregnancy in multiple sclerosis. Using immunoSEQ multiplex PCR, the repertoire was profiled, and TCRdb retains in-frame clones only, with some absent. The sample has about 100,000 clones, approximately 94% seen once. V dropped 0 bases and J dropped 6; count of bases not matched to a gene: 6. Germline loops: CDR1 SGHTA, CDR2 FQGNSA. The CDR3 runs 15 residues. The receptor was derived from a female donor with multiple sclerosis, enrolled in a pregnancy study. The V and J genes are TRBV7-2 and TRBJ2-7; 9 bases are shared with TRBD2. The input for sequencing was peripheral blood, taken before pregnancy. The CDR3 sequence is CASSLATLAGSEQYF. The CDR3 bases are TGTGCCAGCAGCTTAGCGACCCTAGCGGGAAGCGAGCAGTACTTC. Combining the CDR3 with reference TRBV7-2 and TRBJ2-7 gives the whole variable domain GAGVSQSPSNKVTEKGKDVELRCDPISGHTALYWYRQSLGQGLEFLIYFQGNSAPDKSGLPSDRFSAERTGGSVSTLTIQRTQQEDSAVYLCASSLATLAGSEQYFGPGTRLTVT.